Below, 12 T cell receptor beta chains from the same sample are listed, as sequenced in a study of shared clonotypes between healthy human individuals. Method: immunoSEQ multiplex PCR; TCRdb's copy keeps in-frame clones and lacks some. The table has approximately 2.5 million clones, roughly 92% seen once. The sample was naive CD4+ T cells sorted from blood. Subset indicated: CD45RA+ positively selected. The receptors here all came from a man aged 18 to 30 in good health.

As concerns this clone: This specimen includes other DNA sequences encoding the same CDR3. The V gene is TRBV5-4, the J gene TRBJ2-5, with 7 bases matching TRBD1. This CDR3 contains 14 residues. The germline gives CDR1 SGHNT, CDR2 YYREEE (reference sequence). The trim removed 2 bases at V and 5 bases at J, leaving 6 bases unmatched. The chain's CDR3 is CASSFTGVGETQYF. The CDR3 region has the DNA TGTGCCAGCAGCTTTACAGGGGTTGGGGAGACCCAGTACTTC.

The rearrangement uses TRBV5-1 and TRBJ1-2; no clear D. Per the germline V gene, CDR1 is SGHRS and CDR2 is YFSETQ. There are 12 residues in the CDR3. Deletions cut 0 bases from V and 5 bases from J, with 5 bases between. DNA of the CDR3: TGCGCCAGCAGCTTGGAGAGGTATGGCTACACCTTC. The encoded protein is CASSLERYGYTF.

This clone was seen just once. The genes are TRBV4-2 and TRBJ2-7; 8 bases agree with TRBD1. The CDR3 runs to 14 residues. The junction had 7 bases not matched to a gene; V was cut back by 5 bases and J by 4 bases. Germline lookup yields CDR1 LGHNA and CDR2 YNFKEQ. CDR3 sequence (DNA): TGTGCCAGCAGCTGCGACAGGGGAGGATACGAGCAGTACTTC. Residues: CASSCDRGGYEQYF.

This chain joins TRBV5-1 and TRBJ2-5; D might be TRBD1 (6 bases). CDR3 length: 16 amino acids. Trimming pared 0 bases from V and 7 bases from J, leaving 19 bases between. In germline, CDR1 is SGHRS, CDR2 YFSETQ. CDR3 in amino acids: CASSLVHGGEGATQYF. CDR3 coding DNA: TGCGCCAGCAGCTTGGTCCATGGGGGCGAGGGAGCGACCCAGTACTTC.

The chain carries TRBV10-3 and TRBJ2-1; D not resolved. The CDR3 loop spans 14 amino acids. Germline V gene lookup returns CDR1 ENHRY and CDR2 SYGVKD. The V end was cut by 6 bases, the J end by 5 bases, with 14 bases between. In nucleotides, the CDR3 is TGTGCCATCAGGGAAAAATCAGGTAACAATGAGCAGTTCTTC. Its protein is CAIREKSGNNEQFF.

This sequence joins TRBV5-1 and TRBJ1-6; D perhaps matches TRBD1 (5 bases). The V end lost 0 bases, the J end lost 9 bases, and 16 bases lay between the germline ends. The CDR3 contains 16 residues. Germline CDR1 is SGHRS and CDR2 is YFSETQ. The CDR3 sequence is CASSLEGAGRGSPLHF. The CDR3 DNA sequence: TGCGCCAGCAGCTTGGAAGGGGCGGGTCGAGGTTCACCCCTCCACTTT.

The chain carries TRBV7-2 and TRBJ2-7; 8 bases are shared with TRBD1. Germline values: CDR1 SGHTA, CDR2 FQGNSA. The V segment lost 1 base and the J segment 3 bases; nucleotides outside the gene matches: 5. The CDR3 sequence is 15 residues long. The CDR3 nucleotides read TGTGCCAGCAGCTTAGACAGGGGGGCTATCTACGAGCAGTACTTC. It translates to CASSLDRGAIYEQYF.

V usage is TRBV7-9 and J usage is TRBJ1-1; 8 nucleotides agree with TRBD1. This CDR3 has 14 amino acids. Trimming removed 3 bases from V and 5 bases from J; junction bases left unmatched: 5. Germline V CDR1 and CDR2: SEHNR, FQNEAQ (reference sequence). CDR3 sequence reads: CASSLSTGGTEAFF. The CDR3, as DNA: TGTGCCAGCAGCTTGAGTACAGGGGGTACTGAAGCTTTCTTT.

The chain carries TRBV10-1 and TRBJ2-1, with 14 positions matching TRBD2. This CDR3 is 17 amino acids long. CDR1 and CDR2 from the germline V gene are WNHNN and SYGVQD (reference sequence). Trimming cost V 6 bases and J 1 base; bases outside gene matches: 5. CDR3 DNA: TGCGCCAGCAGGGGACTAGCGGGAGAGGTTTCCTACAATGAGCAGTTCTTC. Amino acid sequence: CASRGLAGEVSYNEQFF.

CDR3 DNA sequence: TGTGCCAGCAGTTCATACACCGGGGAGCTGTTTTTT. Translated: CASSSYTGELFF. The chain couples TRBV7-6 to TRBJ2-2; no clear D gene. The length of the CDR3 is 12 residues. V was cut by 6 bases and J by 3 bases, with 5 bases left in between. Looked up from germline, CDR1 is SGHVS and CDR2 is FNYEAQ.

The rearrangement joins TRBV5-1 to TRBJ2-7; D unresolved. The CDR3 has 14 residues. Trimming pared 4 bases from V and 5 bases from J, leaving 16 bases between. Germline V gene lookup returns CDR1 SGHRS and CDR2 YFSETQ. CDR3 protein: CASSPGLDGNEQYF. The DNA for the CDR3 is TGCGCCAGCAGCCCTGGGCTAGATGGTAACGAGCAGTACTTC.

The chain carries TRBV28 and TRBJ1-4; D is ambiguous. The CDR3 covers 17 residues. Germline V gene data show CDR1 as MDHEN and CDR2 as SYDVKM. The V gene lost 4 bases and the J gene lost 0 bases, with 15 bases spanning the gap. The CDR3 nucleotides read TGTGCCAGCAGTTCCTCGGGTTTGTGGGCAACTAATGAAAAACTGTTTTTT. Encoded protein: CASSSSGLWATNEKLFF.